The T cell receptor (beta chain) under discussion was sequenced for a study of T cell clonotyping in hematopoietic cell transplantation. Overall study findings and caveats: Higher Inverse Simpson Index values in graft donor and pretransplant recipient predicted broader posttransplant TCR diversity. Pathologically expanded recipient clonotypes increased progressively from day 30 to day 180 as diversity fell. Few recipient clonotypes overlapped donors; over 95% were de novo at given depth.

Germline loops: CDR1 SGHTA, CDR2 FQGNSA. The ends lost 7 bases at V and 6 bases at J; junction bases unmatched: 11. CDR3 length: 16 residues. Remarks on this clone: What it recognizes is unknown.

Sequenced by immunoSEQ multiplex PCR; TCRdb stores in-frame clones only, minus some. This sample has around 6,300 clones, with 70% to 90% found just once. This TCR was sampled from a female patient in her fifties or sixties who had an allogeneic stem cell transplant from an unrelated donor, so the T cells may come from the graft donor. Some clones in this sample may be carry-over from other donors' samples. Here the sequenced sample was peripheral blood mononuclear cells, taken 180 days after allogeneic stem cell transplant. This chain joins TRBV7-2 and TRBJ2-1; 11 nucleotides agree with TRBD1. The CDR3: CASTQQLGTGGNEQFF. In DNA form, the CDR3 reads TGTGCCAGCACGCAGCAGCTGGGGACAGGGGGCAATGAGCAGTTCTTC.